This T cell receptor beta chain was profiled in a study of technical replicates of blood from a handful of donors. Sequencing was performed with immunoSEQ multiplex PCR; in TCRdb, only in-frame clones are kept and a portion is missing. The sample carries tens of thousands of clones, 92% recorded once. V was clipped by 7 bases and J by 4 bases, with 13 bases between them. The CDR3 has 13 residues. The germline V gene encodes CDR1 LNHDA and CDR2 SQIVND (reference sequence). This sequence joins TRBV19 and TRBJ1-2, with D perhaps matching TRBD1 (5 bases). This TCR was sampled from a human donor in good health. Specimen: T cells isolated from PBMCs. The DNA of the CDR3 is TGTGCCAGTAAGACGACAGAAGTCTATGGCTACACCTTC. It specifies CASKTTEVYGYTF.